This TCR beta chain is drawn from a study of T cell responses to AZD1222 COVID-19 vaccine. Findings of the study overall: Just 6 or 7 people given AZD1222 tested seropositive at baseline. Donors were mostly white British, more females; clonal diversity possibly underestimated. Repertoires in all cases were sampled only once the peak T cell response had passed. Among spike-specific TCRs, nearly half reportedly target unmutated variant regions.

Produced via immunoSEQ multiplex PCR; TCRdb's table is partial and in-frame only. This table has about 180,000 clones, about 90% appearing once. Remarks on this clone: Its antigen is unknown.

The V and J ends lost 6 bases and 3 bases respectively, with 14 bases between them. CDR3 size: 15 residues. Source: peripheral blood, taken 28 days after the second AZD1222 dose. V and J are TRBV23-1 and TRBJ1-4; the D gene is possibly TRBD1 (5 bases). Being an ORF, TRBV23-1 has a function that is uncertain. This clonotype was obtained from an adult who received the AZD1222 COVID-19 vaccine. The CDR3 DNA is TGCGCCAGCAGCCAGGGTGTGCAAGCTAATGAAAAACTGTTTTTT. This gives the protein CASSQGVQANEKLFF.